Below are 2 T cell receptor beta chains sequenced from a single sample in a study of regulatory T cells in long-lasting Graves disease. In building TCR beta libraries, iRepertoire HTBI primers were used together with Arm-PCR of CDR3 regions. TCRdb ran MiXCR on the multiplex PCR reads and lists one entry per CDR3 protein. The sample holds about 470,000 distinct CDR3 sequences; about 20% are singletons and the top ten take 7% to 10%. Time point of the sample: persistent/refractory GD, antithyroid drugs over 5 years with positive TRAb. From RNA extracted from PBMCs, the TCR library was made. The sequenced sample was peripheral blood mononuclear cells (PBMCs), obtained when the disease was refractory, from a patient treated with antithyroid drugs. These receptors came from a female donor with Graves disease.

The gene calls are TRBV7-3 and TRBJ2-7; 9 bases line up with TRBD2. Germline V lookup: CDR1 SGHTA, CDR2 FQGTGA. This CDR3 spans 15 amino acids. Losses at the gene ends were 1 base for V and 3 bases for J; bases not matched to a gene: 4. For the CDR3, the DNA is TGTGCCAGCAGCTTAATCCTAGCGGGATTCTACGAGCAGTACTTC. This translates into CASSLILAGFYEQYF. The variable domain in full, with the rest retrieved from reference TRBV7-3 and TRBJ2-7, is GAGVSQTPSNKVTEKGKYVELRCDPISGHTALYWYRQSLGQGPEFLIYFQGTGAADDSGLPNDRFFAVRPEGSVSTLKIQRTERGDSAVYLCASSLILAGFYEQYFGPGTRLTVT.

Remarks on this clonotype: This clone may be a read error of a much larger clone one base away. V gene TRBV20-1 combines with J gene TRBJ2-2, with TRBD1 matching over 7 bases. Trimming cost V 2 bases and J 4 bases; bases outside gene matches: 10. This CDR3 has 16 residues. In germline, CDR1 is DFQATT, CDR2 SNEGSKA (reference sequence). The CDR3 DNA reads TGCAGTGCTAGATCAGGGAACAGGGGACGCACCGGGGAGCTGTTTTTT. This gives the protein CSARSGNRGRTGELFF.